These 10 T cell receptor beta chains came from one sample sequenced in a study of CD8+ T cells in alopecia areata. As the sequencing template, cDNA was produced by extracting RNA and reverse transcribing it. Profiling relied on immunoSEQ multiplex PCR, and the TCRdb table lists in-frame clones only, not all of them. This sample carries approximately 65,000 clones, under 55% of them seen once, and the ten largest clones take approximately 17%. The sample here was CD8+ T cells sorted from blood, taken at week 0. Receptor source: a human donor with alopecia areata.

The rearrangement joins TRBV29-1 to TRBJ2-2, with D perhaps matching TRBD2 (5 bases). The CDR3 runs to 16 residues. V lost 3 bases to trimming and J lost 4 bases, with 18 bases between them. The germline CDR1 and CDR2 sequences are SQVTM and ANQGSEA. The CDR3 loop reads CSVEERAVGGTGELFF. The CDR3 DNA sequence: TGCAGCGTTGAGGAAAGGGCGGTAGGAGGCACCGGGGAGCTGTTTTTT.

The chain couples TRBV27 to TRBJ2-7; 11 bases are a match to TRBD1. The V and J ends lost 4 bases and 7 bases, in that order; junction bases with no gene match: 6. This CDR3 contains 14 residues. Per the germline V gene, CDR1 is MNHEY and CDR2 is SMNVEV (reference sequence). The CDR3 spells CASSWGQGVGEQYF. The CDR3, as DNA: TGTGCCAGCAGTTGGGGACAGGGGGTTGGGGAGCAGTACTTC.

V and J are TRBV7-9 and TRBJ2-5, with 8 bases fitting TRBD1. Unmatched junction bases numbered 8, after V lost 5 bases and J lost 0 bases. CDR3 length: 16 amino acids. Germline V CDR1 and CDR2: SEHNR, FQNEAQ (reference sequence). Written as DNA, the CDR3 is TGTGCCAGCAGCCTATGGGGCAGGGGGCACCAAGAGACCCAGTACTTC. Translation gives CASSLWGRGHQETQYF.

This clone came up a few times. The chain recombines TRBV4-1 with TRBJ2-1; 11 positions match TRBD2. Germline trimming cut 4 bases from V and 3 bases from J; bases unmatched to any gene: 2. Germline CDR1 MGHRA, CDR2 YSYEKL. This CDR3 comprises 15 residues. Here the CDR3 DNA reads TGCGCCAGCAGCCCGGGACTAGCGGTCTACAATGAGCAGTTCTTC. Translated, it gives CASSPGLAVYNEQFF.

This clone was seen more than once but under ten times. The chain uses TRBV4-2 and TRBJ2-1, with TRBD1 matching 9 bases. V dropped 0 bases and J dropped 6; count of bases not matched to a gene: 6. Per germline, CDR1 LGHNA and CDR2 YNFKEQ. The CDR3 is 16 amino acids. CDR3 sequence: CASSQDPGQGFNEQFF. The CDR3 nucleotides read TGTGCCAGCAGCCAAGATCCGGGACAGGGATTCAATGAGCAGTTCTTC.

The chain is built from TRBV7-3 and TRBJ2-4; TRBD1 matches at 9 bases. The germline CDR1 and CDR2 sequences are SGHTA and FQGTGA. This CDR3 region has 16 residues. The V and J ends lost 5 bases and 2 bases, in that order; junction bases with no gene match: 7. The CDR3 protein is CASSPGQGWPKNIQYF. The CDR3 bases are TGTGCCAGCAGCCCTGGACAGGGGTGGCCCAAAAACATTCAGTACTTC.

V is TRBV6-5 and J is TRBJ1-2; possibly TRBD1 for D (5 bases). CDR1 is MNHEY and CDR2 is SVGAGI in the germline V gene. This CDR3 region has 14 residues. Trimming pared 6 bases from V and 0 bases from J, leaving 11 bases between. CDR3 DNA sequence: TGTGCCAGCAGCCCTAGGGGTGCTAACTATGGCTACACCTTC. Translated: CASSPRGANYGYTF.

The chain joins TRBV6-5 to TRBJ2-2; D tentatively fits TRBD1 or TRBD2 (6 bases each). V shed 7 bases and J shed 1 base, with 13 bases lying between them. The germline V gene encodes CDR1 MNHEY and CDR2 SVGAGI. The CDR3 spans 15 residues. This chain's CDR3 is CASIKGGENTGELFF. In DNA, the CDR3 is TGTGCCAGCATCAAGGGGGGAGAGAACACCGGGGAGCTGTTTTTT.

This sequence joins TRBV2 and TRBJ2-1; maybe TRBD2 (6 bases). CDR3 size: 15 residues. The ends were cut back, 9 bases at V and 7 bases at J, with 22 bases in the middle. The germline V gene encodes CDR1 SNHLY and CDR2 FYNNEI. CDR3 coding DNA: TGTGCCAGTAATGGGGTGGGGACTCTCGAAAATGAGCAGTTCTTC. It yields the protein CASNGVGTLENEQFF.

The chain combines TRBV25-1 with TRBJ2-3; the D is unclear. CDR3 length: 14 amino acids. V was clipped by 5 bases and J by 6 bases, with 15 bases between them. The germline V gene encodes CDR1 MGHDK and CDR2 SYGVNS. CDR3 loop: CASSSGSPRDTQYF. The CDR3 DNA reads as TGTGCCAGCAGTAGTGGCAGTCCGCGGGATACGCAGTATTTT.